The 19 T cell receptor beta chains below were found in one sample sequenced in a study of human T cells and chemical hapten exposure. Via MiXCR, TCRdb re-called the RACE reads, giving one row per CDR3 protein. The table records fewer than 500,000 distinct CDR3 sequences, roughly 5% of them present only once. Time point indicated: patch test 1, 2 weeks after DPC sensitization. Treatment in this sample: therapeutic diphenylcyclopropenone sensitization with weekly scalp DPC. The sequencing here drew on whole blood, taken in connection with sensitization to the hapten diphenylcyclopropenone (DPC). These receptors all stem from a woman in her forties or fifties with alopecia areata. Some clones in this sample may be carry-over from other donors' samples.

This clonotype occurred many times. CDR3 in DNA: TGTGCCAGCAGTTCTGGAGGCGGCTTTTATACGCAGTATTTT. Protein: CASSSGGGFYTQYF. The V call is TRBV6-5, the J call TRBJ2-3, with a weak D call TRBD2 (5 bases). V lost 4 bases and J 7 bases, leaving 15 bases between the germline ends. The CDR3 is made up of 14 amino acids. Per germline, CDR1 MNHEY and CDR2 SVGAGI.

CDR3 nucleotides: TGTGCCAGCAGCTTAAGACAGGGGATCGATGAGCAGTTCTTC. Translation: CASSLRQGIDEQFF. The gene calls are TRBV11-2 and TRBJ2-1; 8 bases align to TRBD1. V was clipped by 2 bases and J by 8 bases; unmatched bases: 5. Looked up from germline, CDR1 is SGHAT and CDR2 is FQNNGV. The CDR3 extends over 14 amino acids.

The genes are TRBV12-3 or TRBV12-4 and TRBJ2-5; 7 bases align to TRBD1. V lost 6 bases and J lost 9; bases outside the gene matches: 16. The length of the CDR3 is 15 residues. The CDR3 DNA reads TGTGCCAGCAGCCATACGGGACAGACTAAGAGGTCCCAGTACTTC. Residues: CASSHTGQTKRSQYF.

With respect to this clonotype: Relative to the germline gene, one junction end is altered; a read error may explain this. The J gene is TRBJ2-3, the V gene TRBV5-1, with TRBD1 matching 7 bases. Germline V gene sequence: CDR1 SGHRS, CDR2 YFSETQ. This CDR3 is 16 amino acids long. CDR3 region: CVSSLVPRGRIGTQYF. CDR3 sequence (DNA): TGCGTCAGCAGCTTGGTCCCGAGGGGGCGAATCGGGACGCAGTATTTT.

The genes are TRBV12-3 or TRBV12-4 and TRBJ1-6, with TRBD1 matching over 8 bases. The CDR3 has 15 residues. V was pared by 1 base and J by 10 bases, with 6 bases of the junction left unmatched. The CDR3: CASSLGTGFGSPLHF. The DNA for the CDR3 is TGTGCCAGCAGTTTAGGGACAGGGTTCGGGTCACCCCTCCACTTT.

The J gene is TRBJ1-5, the V gene TRBV27; D unclear. Trimming cost V 5 bases and J 5 bases, with 10 bases left between them. The CDR3 length is 13 residues. Germline V CDR1 and CDR2: MNHEY, SMNVEV (reference sequence). CDR3 in amino acids: CASSLRQDQPQHF. CDR3 nucleotides: TGTGCCAGCAGTCTACGTCAGGATCAGCCCCAGCATTTT.

This clonotype was recorded at least ten times. The chain has TRBV7-2 and TRBJ1-1; D is unresolved. Germline values: CDR1 SGHTA, CDR2 FQGNSA. The CDR3 runs 14 residues. V was pared by 1 base and J by 8 bases, with 14 bases between. The CDR3 nucleotides read TGTGCCAGCAGCTTAGAAGCTCTCCTAGAAGAAGCTTTCTTT. This gives the protein CASSLEALLEEAFF.

Ten or more counts support this clonotype. The rearrangement uses TRBV18 and TRBJ1-2; D may be TRBD1 (6 bases). The germline V gene has CDR1 KGHSH and CDR2 LQKENI. Trimming removed 3 bases at V and 2 bases at J, with 7 bases between. The CDR3 consists of 13 residues. For the CDR3, the DNA is TGTGCCAGCTCACCCGGGACAAACTATGGCTACACCTTC. Protein sequence: CASSPGTNYGYTF. Combining the CDR3 with reference TRBV18 and TRBJ1-2 gives the whole variable domain NAGVMQNPRHLVRRRGQEARLRCSPMKGHSHVYWYRQLPEEGLKFMVYLQKENIIDESGMPKERFSAEFPKEGPSILRIQQVVRGDSAAYFCASSPGTNYGYTFGSGTRLTVV.

The chain links TRBV20-1 to TRBJ2-3; no reliable D call. The CDR3 is 14 amino acids. The V and J ends lost 0 bases and 6 bases respectively, with 13 bases between them. Germline values: CDR1 DFQATT, CDR2 SNEGSKA (reference sequence). The CDR3 loop is CSARDYITIDTQYF. In nucleotides, the CDR3 is TGCAGTGCTAGAGACTACATAACAATCGATACGCAGTATTTT.

The sample holds many counts of this clonotype. The genes are TRBV3-1 and TRBJ1-2, with D perhaps TRBD1 (5 bases). CDR3 size: 14 residues. Per germline, CDR1 LGHDT and CDR2 YNNKEL (reference sequence). V was pared by 2 bases and J by 5 bases, with 12 bases between. The CDR3 sequence: CASSQNEQVYGYTF. The CDR3 DNA is TGTGCCAGCAGCCAAAACGAACAGGTTTATGGCTACACCTTC. The full variable domain, with the rest looked up from reference TRBV3-1 and TRBJ1-2, is DTAVSQTPKYLVTQMGNDKSIKCEQNLGHDTMYWYKQDSKKFLKIMFSYNNKELIINETVPNRFSPKSPDKAHLNLHINSLELGDSAVYFCASSQNEQVYGYTFGSGTRLTVV.

Ten or more counts support this clonotype. The chain employs TRBV12-3 or TRBV12-4 and TRBJ1-4; 8 bases map to TRBD1. V lost 0 bases and J lost 8; bases outside the gene matches: 5. CDR3 size: 15 residues. In nucleotides, the CDR3 is TGTGCCAGCAGTTTAGCTACAGGGGGTGGCGAAAAACTGTTTTTT. Encoded protein: CASSLATGGGEKLFF.

This clonotype was counted ten times or more. This chain links TRBV23-1 with TRBJ1-5; a possible D gene is TRBD1 (6 bases). TRBV23-1 is noted as an ORF with a role that remains uncertain. The CDR3 spans 14 residues. V lost 3 bases and J lost 2, with 8 bases in between. CDR3 nucleotides: TGCGCCAGCAGTCAGGGGGCCGGCAATCAGCCCCAGCATTTT. It is translated as CASSQGAGNQPQHF.

This clonotype was recorded at least ten times. The J gene is TRBJ1-5, the V gene TRBV6-5; 7 positions match TRBD1. The germline CDR1 and CDR2 sequences are MNHEY and SVGAGI. This CDR3 has 15 residues. Trimming removed 6 bases from V and 2 bases from J; junction bases left unmatched: 7. The CDR3 spells CASSGRQGGNQPQHF. The DNA for the CDR3 is TGTGCCAGCAGCGGTAGACAGGGCGGCAATCAGCCCCAGCATTTT.

The table lists this clonotype with a few counts. The chain employs TRBV24-1 and TRBJ1-1, with D maybe TRBD1 (5 bases). Germline CDR1 and CDR2: KGHDR and SFDVKD. The ends were cut back, 3 bases at V and 14 bases at J, with 18 bases in the middle. This CDR3 has 13 residues. The CDR3 region is CATSDTYDRPYFF. The CDR3 DNA follows: TGTGCCACCAGTGATACTTACGACAGACCGTACTTCTTT.

The gene calls are TRBV29-1 and TRBJ2-3; D is unresolved. V lost 6 bases to trimming and J lost 4 bases, with 11 bases between them. Germline V lookup: CDR1 SQVTM, CDR2 ANQGSEA. The CDR3 contains 12 residues. CDR3 amino acids: CSVDLSPDTQYF. The CDR3 coding sequence is TGCAGCGTCGACCTTAGTCCAGATACGCAGTATTTT.

V usage is TRBV29-1 and J usage is TRBJ1-2; D possibly corresponds to TRBD1 (5 bases). Germline lookup yields CDR1 SQVTM and CDR2 ANQGSEA. The V end was cut by 6 bases, the J end by 5 bases, with 10 bases between. This CDR3 has 11 amino acids. CDR3 in amino acids: CSVTESYGYTF. The CDR3 DNA follows: TGCAGCGTGACAGAGAGTTATGGCTACACCTTC.

This clonotype has more than one count but fewer than ten. The chain is built from TRBV29-1 and TRBJ2-7, with D maybe TRBD1 (6 bases). The CDR3 has 13 amino acids. V was pared by 6 bases and J by 3 bases, with 15 bases between. Per germline, CDR1 SQVTM and CDR2 ANQGSEA. The CDR3 DNA is TGCAGCGTCTCGGGACACCAATTCTACGAGCAGTACTTC. Translated, it gives CSVSGHQFYEQYF.

This clonotype was detected many times. This sequence joins TRBV3-1 and TRBJ2-1, with TRBD1 matching over 7 bases. CDR3 length: 20 residues. The junction had 23 bases not matched to a gene; V was cut back by 0 bases and J by 9 bases. Germline CDR1 and CDR2: LGHDT and YNNKEL (reference sequence). The CDR3 is CASSQDESLYRDSEQPEQFF. In nucleotides, the CDR3 is TGTGCCAGCAGCCAAGATGAATCTCTTTATCGGGACAGTGAACAACCTGAGCAGTTCTTC.

This clonotype was counted at least ten times. The chain recombines TRBV6-5 with TRBJ1-1; no clear D. The V gene lost 6 bases and the J gene lost 4 bases, with 12 bases spanning the gap. Germline assignment: CDR1 MNHEY and CDR2 SVGAGI. The CDR3 is 13 residues long. The DNA of the CDR3 is TGTGCCAGCAGCATCGCCCTGGGCACTGAAGCTTTCTTT. It encodes CASSIALGTEAFF.